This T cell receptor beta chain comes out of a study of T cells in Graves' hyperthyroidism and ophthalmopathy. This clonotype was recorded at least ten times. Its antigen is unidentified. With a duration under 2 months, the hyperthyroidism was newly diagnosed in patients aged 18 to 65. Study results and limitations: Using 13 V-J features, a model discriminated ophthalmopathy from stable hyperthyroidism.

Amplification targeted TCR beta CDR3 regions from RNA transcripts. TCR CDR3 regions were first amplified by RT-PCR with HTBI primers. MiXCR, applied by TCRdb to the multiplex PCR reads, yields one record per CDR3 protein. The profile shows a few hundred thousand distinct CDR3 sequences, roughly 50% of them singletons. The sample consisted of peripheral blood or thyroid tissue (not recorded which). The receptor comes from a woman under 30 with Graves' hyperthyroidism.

The CDR3 coding sequence is TGTGCCAGTCGACGGGGGGAACTGAACACCGGGGAGCTGTTTTTT. Amino acids: CASRRGELNTGELFF. The chain is built from TRBV19 and TRBJ2-2; 7 nucleotides match TRBD2. The length of the CDR3 is 15 residues. The germline gives CDR1 LNHDA, CDR2 SQIVND (reference sequence). J gave up 1 base and V 8 bases, and 7 bases lay outside the gene matches.